This T cell receptor (beta chain) was retrieved from a study of blood T cell repertoires in COVID-19. In the study overall: The United States, Italy and Spain were the sources of the acute and convalescent COVID-19 samples. Nucleic acid was either cDNA or gDNA, and it came from T cells, B-cell-depleted T cells, or PBMCs.

V gave up 4 bases and J gave up 4 bases; unmatched junction bases: 8. The CDR3 extends over 15 amino acids. CDR1 and CDR2 (germline): MNHEY, SVGAGI. Original processing methods: Amplifying reference gene primers gave estimates of nucleated cell counts. Profiled with immunoSEQ multiplex PCR; TCRdb holds only in-frame clones, not every one. The V and J calls and clone size come from that table; D and trimming were worked out from the DNA. Found here are roughly 250,000 clones, 91% of them singletons; the top ten hold approximately 1.2%. Membership in each cohort depended on participant-reported clinical history.

The gene calls are TRBV6-5 and TRBJ1-1; 8 positions match TRBD1. This TCR was recovered from a human donor in a cohort exposed to, infected with or recovered from COVID-19 (not recorded which). The donor label of this sample is uncertain. The sample consisted of PBMCs or T cells enriched from blood (not recorded which). The CDR3 protein is CASSSGQGVVTEAFF. CDR3 DNA sequence: TGTGCCAGCAGTTCAGGACAGGGAGTAGTCACTGAAGCTTTCTTT.